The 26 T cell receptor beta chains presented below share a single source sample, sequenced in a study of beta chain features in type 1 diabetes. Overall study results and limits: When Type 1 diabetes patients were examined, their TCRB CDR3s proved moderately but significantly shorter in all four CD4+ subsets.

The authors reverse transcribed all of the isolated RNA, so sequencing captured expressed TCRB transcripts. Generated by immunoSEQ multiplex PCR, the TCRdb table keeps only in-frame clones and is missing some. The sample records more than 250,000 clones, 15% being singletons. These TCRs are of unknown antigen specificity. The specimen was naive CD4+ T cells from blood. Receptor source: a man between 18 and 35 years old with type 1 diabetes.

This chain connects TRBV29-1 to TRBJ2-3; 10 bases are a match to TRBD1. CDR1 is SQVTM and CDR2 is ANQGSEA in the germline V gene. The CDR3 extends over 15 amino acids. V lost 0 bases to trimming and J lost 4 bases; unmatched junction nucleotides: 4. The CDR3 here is CSVEDEGQGADTQYF. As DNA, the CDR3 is TGCAGCGTTGAAGATGAAGGACAGGGGGCAGATACGCAGTATTTT.

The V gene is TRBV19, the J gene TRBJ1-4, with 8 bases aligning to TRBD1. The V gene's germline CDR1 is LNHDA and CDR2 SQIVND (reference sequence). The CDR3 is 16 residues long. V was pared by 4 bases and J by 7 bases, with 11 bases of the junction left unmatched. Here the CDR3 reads CASSRLVQGAREKLFF. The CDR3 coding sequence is TGTGCCAGTAGTAGGCTGGTCCAGGGGGCGCGTGAAAAACTGTTTTTT.

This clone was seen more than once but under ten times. The CDR3 DNA reads TGTGCCAGTAGTATGCCGGGACACACCAACGAGCAGTACTTC. It is translated as CASSMPGHTNEQYF. This chain joins TRBV19 and TRBJ2-7; tentative D call: TRBD1 (6 bases). The CDR3 has 14 amino acids. In germline, CDR1 is LNHDA, CDR2 SQIVND (reference sequence). Trimming removed 3 bases from V and 5 bases from J, with 14 bases in between.

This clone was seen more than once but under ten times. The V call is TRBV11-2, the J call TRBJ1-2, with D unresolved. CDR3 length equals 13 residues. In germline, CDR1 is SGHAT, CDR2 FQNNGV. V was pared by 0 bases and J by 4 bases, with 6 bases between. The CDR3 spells CASSLEGTYGYTF. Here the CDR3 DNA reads TGTGCCAGCAGCTTAGAGGGCACCTATGGCTACACCTTC.

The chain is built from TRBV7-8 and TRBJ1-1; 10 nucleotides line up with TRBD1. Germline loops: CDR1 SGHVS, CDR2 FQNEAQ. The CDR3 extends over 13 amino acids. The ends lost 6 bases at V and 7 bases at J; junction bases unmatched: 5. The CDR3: CASRGTGAGEAFF. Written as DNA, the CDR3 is TGTGCCAGCAGGGGGACAGGGGCGGGTGAAGCTTTCTTT.

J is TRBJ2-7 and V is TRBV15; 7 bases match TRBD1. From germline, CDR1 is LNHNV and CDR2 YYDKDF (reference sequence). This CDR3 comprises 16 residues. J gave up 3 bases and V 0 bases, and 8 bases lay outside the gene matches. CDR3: CATSREPGQRSYEQYF. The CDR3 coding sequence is TGTGCCACCAGCAGAGAACCGGGACAGCGAAGCTACGAGCAGTACTTC.

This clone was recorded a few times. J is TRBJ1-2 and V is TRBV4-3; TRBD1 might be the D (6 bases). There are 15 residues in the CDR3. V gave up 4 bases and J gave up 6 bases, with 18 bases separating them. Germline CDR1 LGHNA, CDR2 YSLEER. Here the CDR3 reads CASSPTLTGIHGYTF. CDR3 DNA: TGCGCCAGCAGCCCCACTCTGACAGGCATCCATGGCTACACCTTC.

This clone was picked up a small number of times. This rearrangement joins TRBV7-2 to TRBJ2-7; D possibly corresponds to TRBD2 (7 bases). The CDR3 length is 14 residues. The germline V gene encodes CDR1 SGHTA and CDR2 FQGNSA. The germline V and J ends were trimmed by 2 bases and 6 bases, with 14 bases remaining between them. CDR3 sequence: CASSLNRGALEQYF. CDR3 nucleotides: TGTGCCAGCAGCTTAAACCGGGGGGCCCTCGAGCAGTACTTC. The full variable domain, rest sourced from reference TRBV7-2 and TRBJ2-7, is GAGVSQSPSNKVTEKGKDVELRCDPISGHTALYWYRQSLGQGLEFLIYFQGNSAPDKSGLPSDRFSAERTGGSVSTLTIQRTQQEDSAVYLCASSLNRGALEQYFGPGTRLTVT.

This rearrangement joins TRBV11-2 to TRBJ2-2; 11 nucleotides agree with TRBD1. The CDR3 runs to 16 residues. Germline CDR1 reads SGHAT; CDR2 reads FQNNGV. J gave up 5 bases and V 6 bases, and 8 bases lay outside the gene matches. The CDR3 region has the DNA TGTGCCAGCAGAGATCGCCGGGACAGGGGGACCGGGGAGCTGTTTTTT. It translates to CASRDRRDRGTGELFF.

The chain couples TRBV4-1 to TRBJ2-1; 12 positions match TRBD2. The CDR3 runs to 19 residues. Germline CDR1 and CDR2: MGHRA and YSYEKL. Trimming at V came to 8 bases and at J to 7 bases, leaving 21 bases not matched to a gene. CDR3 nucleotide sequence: TGCGCCAGCCGGCGCCCCGGGGCTAGCGGGAGGGCATCTGAAAATGAGCAGTTCTTC. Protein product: CASRRPGASGRASENEQFF.

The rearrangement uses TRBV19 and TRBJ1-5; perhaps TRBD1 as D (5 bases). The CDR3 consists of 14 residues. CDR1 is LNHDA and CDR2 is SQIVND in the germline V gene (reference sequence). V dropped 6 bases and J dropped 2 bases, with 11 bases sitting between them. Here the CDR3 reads CASRSRAGNQPQHF. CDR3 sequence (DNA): TGTGCCAGTAGAAGCAGGGCTGGCAATCAGCCCCAGCATTTT.

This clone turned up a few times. The CDR3 DNA is TGCGCCAGCAGCCTAGGACAGTTTTACAATGAGCAGTTCTTC. Protein product: CASSLGQFYNEQFF. This sequence joins TRBV23-1 and TRBJ2-1; TRBD1 might be the D (6 bases). TRBV23-1 is given ORF status, its function remaining uncertain. Deletions cut 6 bases from V and 4 bases from J, with 13 bases between. This CDR3 contains 14 residues.

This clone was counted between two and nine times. The CDR3 DNA reads as TGTGCCTGGAGTGTACTCGGGGGTTCGAACACCATATATTTT. It specifies CAWSVLGGSNTIYF. The chain has TRBV30 and TRBJ1-3, with D maybe TRBD1 (5 bases). Trimming took off 0 bases at V and 7 bases at J, with 13 bases between the two ends. This CDR3 has 14 amino acids. Germline V gene data show CDR1 as GTSNPN and CDR2 as SVGIG (reference sequence). The full variable domain, in which reference TRBV30 and TRBJ1-3 provide the parts outside the CDR3, is SQTIHQWPATLVQPVGSPLSLECTVEGTSNPNLYWYRQAAGRGLQLLFYSVGIGQISSEVPQNLSASRPQDRQFILSSKKLLLSDSGFYLCAWSVLGGSNTIYFGEGSWLTVV.

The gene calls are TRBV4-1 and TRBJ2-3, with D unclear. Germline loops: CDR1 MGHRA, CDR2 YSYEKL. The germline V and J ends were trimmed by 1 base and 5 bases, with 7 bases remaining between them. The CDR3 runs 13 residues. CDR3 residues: CASSQVTGDTQYF. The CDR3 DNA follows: TGCGCCAGCAGCCAAGTAACTGGAGATACGCAGTATTTT.

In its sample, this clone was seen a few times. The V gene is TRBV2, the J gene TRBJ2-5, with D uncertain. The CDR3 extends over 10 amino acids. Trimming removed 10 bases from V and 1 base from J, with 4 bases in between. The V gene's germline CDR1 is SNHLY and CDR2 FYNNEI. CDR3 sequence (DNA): TGTGCCACGGGCCAAGAGACCCAGTACTTC. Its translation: CATGQETQYF.

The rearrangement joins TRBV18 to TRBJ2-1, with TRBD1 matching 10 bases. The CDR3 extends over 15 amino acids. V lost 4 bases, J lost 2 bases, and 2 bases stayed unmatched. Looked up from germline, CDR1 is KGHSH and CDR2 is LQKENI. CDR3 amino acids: CASSRQGAPYNEQFF. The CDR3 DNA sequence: TGTGCCAGCTCACGACAGGGGGCCCCCTACAATGAGCAGTTCTTC. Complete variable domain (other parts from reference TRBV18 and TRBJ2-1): NAGVMQNPRHLVRRRGQEARLRCSPMKGHSHVYWYRQLPEEGLKFMVYLQKENIIDESGMPKERFSAEFPKEGPSILRIQQVVRGDSAAYFCASSRQGAPYNEQFFGPGTRLTVL.

CDR3 amino acids: CASSTIAGAGETQYF. CDR3 DNA sequence: TGTGCCAGCAGCACTATAGCGGGAGCGGGAGAGACCCAGTACTTC. The chain recombines TRBV7-7 with TRBJ2-5; 9 bases are shared with TRBD2. The CDR3 runs to 15 residues. Trimming took 5 bases from V and 4 from J; bases not matched to a gene: 8. The germline CDR1 and CDR2 sequences are SSHAT and FNYEAQ (reference sequence).

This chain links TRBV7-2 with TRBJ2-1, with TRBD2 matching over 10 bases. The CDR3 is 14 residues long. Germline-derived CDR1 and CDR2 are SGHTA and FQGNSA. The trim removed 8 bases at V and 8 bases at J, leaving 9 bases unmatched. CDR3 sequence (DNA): TGTGCCAGCGGGTTGGTTCTAGCGGGGGATGAGCAGTTCTTC. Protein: CASGLVLAGDEQFF.

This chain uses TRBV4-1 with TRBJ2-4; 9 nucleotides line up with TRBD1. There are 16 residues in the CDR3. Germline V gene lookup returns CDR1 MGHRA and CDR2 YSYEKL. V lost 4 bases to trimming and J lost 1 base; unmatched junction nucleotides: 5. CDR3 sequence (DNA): TGCGCCAGCAGCCGCGGACAGGGGCAGGCCAAAAACATTCAGTACTTC. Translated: CASSRGQGQAKNIQYF.

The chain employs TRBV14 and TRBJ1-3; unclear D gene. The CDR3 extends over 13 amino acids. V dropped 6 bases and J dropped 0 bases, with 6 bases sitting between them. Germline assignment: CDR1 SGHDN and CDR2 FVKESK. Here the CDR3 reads CASSQVSGNTIYF. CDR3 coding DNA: TGTGCCAGCAGTCAGGTCTCTGGAAACACCATATATTTT.

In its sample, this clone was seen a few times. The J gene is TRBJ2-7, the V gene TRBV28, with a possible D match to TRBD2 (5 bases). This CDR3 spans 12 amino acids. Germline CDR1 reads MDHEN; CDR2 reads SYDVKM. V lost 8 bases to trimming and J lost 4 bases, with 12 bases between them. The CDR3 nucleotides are TGTGCCAGCGCACGAGAGGGATACGAGCAGTACTTC. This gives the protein CASAREGYEQYF.

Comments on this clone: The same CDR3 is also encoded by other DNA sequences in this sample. This CDR3 is CSVFGQGAYEQYF. The CDR3 DNA reads as TGCAGCGTGTTTGGACAGGGAGCGTACGAGCAGTACTTC. The V gene is TRBV29-1, the J gene TRBJ2-7, with TRBD1 identical over 8 bases. The CDR3 contains 13 residues. Germline assignment: CDR1 SQVTM and CDR2 ANQGSEA. J gave up 4 bases and V 6 bases, and 8 bases lay outside the gene matches.

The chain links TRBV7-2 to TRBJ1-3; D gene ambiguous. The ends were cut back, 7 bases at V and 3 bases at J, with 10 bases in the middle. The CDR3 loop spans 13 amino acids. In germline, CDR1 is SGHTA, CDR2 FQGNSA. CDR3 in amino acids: CASNGGGGNTIYF. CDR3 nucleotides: TGTGCCAGCAACGGCGGAGGTGGAAACACCATATATTTT.

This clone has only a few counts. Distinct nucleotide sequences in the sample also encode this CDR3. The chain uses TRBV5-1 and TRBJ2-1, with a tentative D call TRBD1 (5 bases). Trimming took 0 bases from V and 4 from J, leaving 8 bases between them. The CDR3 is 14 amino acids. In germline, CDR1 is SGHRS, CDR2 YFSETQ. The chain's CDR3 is CASSLVSGYNEQFF. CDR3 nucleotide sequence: TGCGCCAGCAGCTTGGTGTCAGGGTACAATGAGCAGTTCTTC.

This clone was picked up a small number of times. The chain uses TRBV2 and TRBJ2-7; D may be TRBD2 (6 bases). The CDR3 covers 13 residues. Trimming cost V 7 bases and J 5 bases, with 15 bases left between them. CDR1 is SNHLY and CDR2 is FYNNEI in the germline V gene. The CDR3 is CASTGWEVHEQYF. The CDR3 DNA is TGTGCCAGCACCGGATGGGAGGTCCACGAGCAGTACTTC.

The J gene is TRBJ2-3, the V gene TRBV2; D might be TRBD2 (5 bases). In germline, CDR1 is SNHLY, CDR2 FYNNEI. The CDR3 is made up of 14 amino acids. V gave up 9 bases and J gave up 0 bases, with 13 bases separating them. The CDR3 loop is CASSFGVSTDTQYF. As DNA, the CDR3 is TGTGCCAGTTCGTTCGGGGTCAGCACAGATACGCAGTATTTT.